This entry lists 18 T cell receptor beta chains sequenced from one sample in a study of blood T cells in healthy people across ages (dated by TCRdb to about 2015). Preparation of the library involved 5' RACE. TCRdb shows the sequencer as Illumina HiSeq 2500. A second PCR of roughly 7 to 11 cycles was performed with a sample-barcoded 5' primer and a J-beta primer mix. The public reads were reprocessed in TCRdb via fastp at Q25 and MiXCR, keeping in-frame beta chains. Each CDR3 protein gets just one entry, which takes the most common genes and DNA from the rows behind it. In all, the sample holds some 760,000 distinct CDR3 sequences, and 25% of those were seen once. The top ten constitute roughly 3.8% of the sample. These data were likewise used in another study, on T cells of mothers and their children.

Sequencing was carried out using blood. Receptors were obtained from a boy aged 5 to 17 in good health.

To note about this clonotype: An end of the junction differs from the germline gene, which may be a read error. The V gene is TRBV29-1, the J gene TRBJ2-7, with D possibly matching TRBD2 (6 bases). The CDR3 consists of 16 residues. Germline CDR1 is SQVTM and CDR2 is ANQGSEA. This CDR3 is CSVEEVRGGIAYGQYF. The CDR3 DNA reads as TGCAGCGTTGAAGAGGTTAGGGGCGGGATAGCCTACGGGCAGTACTTC.

This clonotype was found a few times. The rearrangement joins TRBV28 to TRBJ2-3; tentative D call: TRBD2 (6 bases). V lost 8 bases, J lost 6 bases, and 9 bases lay in between. The CDR3 sequence is 11 residues long. The germline CDR1 and CDR2 sequences are MDHEN and SYDVKM. CDR3 coding DNA: TGTGCCAGCGTCCGGGAGGATACGCAGTATTTT. Its protein product is CASVREDTQYF.

This clonotype was found a few times. The rearrangement joins TRBV6-2 or TRBV6-3 to TRBJ2-1; D unclear. The J call is in doubt because the DNA end fits TRBJ2-7 better. The CDR3 has 15 residues. Germline-derived CDR1 and CDR2 are MNHEY and SVGEGT. The CDR3, as DNA: TGTGCCACCCTGGACGACACCTCCTGGGTCTACGAGCAGTACTTC. Protein: CATLDDTSWVYEQYF.

In this sample, this clonotype turned up a few times. V is TRBV7-8 and J is TRBJ1-1; unclear D gene. Germline CDR1 reads SGHVS; CDR2 reads FQNEAQ. Trimming stripped 5 bases from V and 2 bases from J, with 6 bases between. This CDR3 spans 12 amino acids. The CDR3 loop is CASSLINTEAFF. The CDR3 DNA reads as TGTGCCAGCAGCCTTATTAACACTGAAGCTTTCTTT.

This clonotype occurred a few times. V gene TRBV7-2 combines with J gene TRBJ2-6; D uncertain. Between the trimmed V and J ends, which lost 1 base and 0 bases, there was a span of 10 bases. CDR3 length equals 17 residues. The V gene's germline CDR1 is SGHTA and CDR2 FQGNSA. CDR3 in DNA: TGTGCCAGCAGCTTAGGTTCCCTGGGCTCTGGGGCCAACGTCCTGACTTTC. Translation: CASSLGSLGSGANVLTF.

J is TRBJ2-3 and V is TRBV15; TRBD2 aligns across 12 bases. CDR1 and CDR2 (germline): LNHNV, YYDKDF (reference sequence). Unmatched junction bases numbered 9, after V lost 5 bases and J lost 3 bases. This CDR3 comprises 17 residues. CDR3 nucleotides: TGTGCCACCAGCGGGAGACTAGCGGGGGCGAGGACAGATACGCAGTATTTT. It is translated as CATSGRLAGARTDTQYF. The full variable domain, its missing parts supplied by reference TRBV15 and TRBJ2-3, is DAMVIQNPRYQVTQFGKPVTLSCSQTLNHNVMYWYQQKSSQAPKLLFHYYDKDFNNEADTPDNFQSRRPNTSFCFLDIRSPGLGDTAMYLCATSGRLAGARTDTQYFGPGTRLTVL.

This clonotype was observed a handful of times. The chain employs TRBV11-2 and TRBJ2-5; possible D gene TRBD2, 6 bases. This CDR3 contains 14 residues. Germline lookup yields CDR1 SGHAT and CDR2 FQNNGV. Trimming shortened V by 6 bases and J by 3 bases, and 14 bases separated the two germline ends. CDR3 amino acids: CASRWGSGEETQYF. In nucleotides, the CDR3 is TGTGCCAGCAGGTGGGGTAGCGGCGAAGAGACCCAGTACTTC.

This chain links TRBV7-2 with TRBJ2-3, with 8 positions matching TRBD2. The germline gives CDR1 SGHTA, CDR2 FQGNSA. The CDR3 covers 14 residues. V lost 7 bases to trimming and J lost 3 bases; unmatched junction nucleotides: 6. The CDR3 sequence is CASNTLAETDTQYF. The CDR3, as DNA: TGTGCCAGCAACACACTAGCGGAAACAGATACGCAGTATTTT.

The chain uses TRBV11-2 and TRBJ2-5; 7 bases align to TRBD1. TRBJ2-7 matches the DNA end more closely, so the J call is doubtful. Germline assignment: CDR1 SGHAT and CDR2 FQNNGV. The CDR3 has 16 amino acids. The chain's CDR3 is CASSSKNPGQTYEQYF. CDR3 bases: TGTGCCAGCAGCTCAAAAAATCCGGGACAGACCTACGAGCAGTACTTC.

This clonotype appeared a few times. The chain uses TRBV11-2 and TRBJ2-3; D remains unclear. The CDR3 length is 15 residues. V dropped 0 bases and J dropped 0 bases, with 7 bases sitting between them. Germline V gene data show CDR1 as SGHAT and CDR2 as FQNNGV. The CDR3 is CASSLDPISTDTQYF. The CDR3, as DNA: TGTGCCAGCAGCTTAGACCCCATTAGCACAGATACGCAGTATTTT.

This clonotype has just a few counts. V usage is TRBV7-2 and J usage is TRBJ2-5; a weak D match, TRBD2 (5 bases). The DNA end lines up better with TRBJ2-7; the J call may be wrong. This CDR3 has 13 residues. Germline V CDR1 and CDR2: SGHTA, FQGNSA. DNA of the CDR3: TGTGCCAGCAGCCTCCTAGCCAACTACGAGCAGTACTTC. It yields the protein CASSLLANYEQYF.

The chain recombines TRBV2 with TRBJ1-5, with TRBD1 matching 7 bases. V shed 4 bases and J 1 base; nucleotides not matched to a gene: 4. Germline CDR1 and CDR2: SNHLY and FYNNEI. The CDR3 totals 15 residues. The CDR3 spells CASSVKGASNQPQHF. The CDR3 nucleotides are TGTGCCAGCAGTGTGAAGGGGGCCAGCAATCAGCCCCAGCATTTT.

The rearrangement joins TRBV30 to TRBJ2-3, with TRBD2 as a possible D gene (6 bases). Germline CDR1 GTSNPN, CDR2 SVGIG (reference sequence). Trimming shortened V by 4 bases and J by 0 bases, and 11 bases separated the two germline ends. The length of the CDR3 is 14 residues. CDR3 in DNA: TGTGCCTGGATCGGAGGGTGGAGCACAGATACGCAGTATTTT. Amino acid sequence: CAWIGGWSTDTQYF.

The table lists this clonotype with a count of one. Since a much larger clone is just one base distant, this may be a read error. The gene calls are TRBV6-5 and TRBJ2-2, with a weak D call TRBD1 (6 bases). Germline-derived CDR1 and CDR2 are MNHEY and SVGAGI. This CDR3 comprises 14 residues. The CDR3 bases are TGTGCCAGCAGTTACGGGGGCAACACCGGGAAGCTGTTTTTT. It translates to CASSYGGNTGKLFF.

The chain links TRBV7-6 to TRBJ2-1; 15 nucleotides align to TRBD2. J gave up 12 bases and V 5 bases, and 11 bases lay outside the gene matches. Germline V gives CDR1 SGHVS, CDR2 FNYEAQ. This CDR3 is built from 16 residues. The DNA of the CDR3 is TGTGCCAGCAGCCTAGGACTAGCGGGAGGGCCAGTAGGGCAGTTCTTC. Translation gives CASSLGLAGGPVGQFF. Full variable domain (rest looked up from reference TRBV7-6 and TRBJ2-1): GAGVSQSPRYKVTKRGQDVALRCDPISGHVSLYWYRQALGQGPEFLTYFNYEAQQDKSGLPNDRFSAERPEGSISTLTIQRTEQRDSAMYRCASSLGLAGGPVGQFFGPGTRLTVL.

The V call is TRBV28, the J call TRBJ2-7; the D is unclear. CDR1 and CDR2 (germline): MDHEN, SYDVKM. CDR3 length: 15 residues. Deletions cut 2 bases from V and 0 bases from J, with 11 bases between. In nucleotides, the CDR3 is TGTGCCAGCAGTTTAATCCCGGGCAACTCCTACGAGCAGTACTTC. This gives the protein CASSLIPGNSYEQYF.

The table lists this clonotype with a few counts. V gene TRBV9 combines with J gene TRBJ2-1; 9 nucleotides line up with TRBD2. CDR3 size: 15 residues. J was trimmed by 6 bases and V by 0 bases; bases with no gene match: 4. The V gene's germline CDR1 is SGDLS and CDR2 YYNGEE. CDR3 sequence reads: CASSVGGGAGNEQFF. In DNA, the CDR3 is TGTGCCAGCAGCGTAGGCGGGGGGGCCGGCAATGAGCAGTTCTTC. Supplemented by reference TRBV9 and TRBJ2-1, the full variable domain reads DSGVTQTPKHLITATGQRVTLRCSPRSGDLSVYWYQQSLDQGLQFLIQYYNGEERAKGNILERFSAQQFPDLHSELNLSSLELGDSALYFCASSVGGGAGNEQFFGPGTRLTVL.

The chain couples TRBV6-2 or TRBV6-3 to TRBJ2-7; 15 bases align to TRBD2. The CDR3 spans 18 residues. Germline CDR1 MNHEY, CDR2 SVGEGT. Trimming removed 6 bases from V and 0 bases from J; junction bases left unmatched: 9. For the CDR3, the DNA is TGTGCCAGCAGGCTGAGGGGACTAGCGGGAGGATACTCCTACGAGCAGTACTTC. It specifies CASRLRGLAGGYSYEQYF.